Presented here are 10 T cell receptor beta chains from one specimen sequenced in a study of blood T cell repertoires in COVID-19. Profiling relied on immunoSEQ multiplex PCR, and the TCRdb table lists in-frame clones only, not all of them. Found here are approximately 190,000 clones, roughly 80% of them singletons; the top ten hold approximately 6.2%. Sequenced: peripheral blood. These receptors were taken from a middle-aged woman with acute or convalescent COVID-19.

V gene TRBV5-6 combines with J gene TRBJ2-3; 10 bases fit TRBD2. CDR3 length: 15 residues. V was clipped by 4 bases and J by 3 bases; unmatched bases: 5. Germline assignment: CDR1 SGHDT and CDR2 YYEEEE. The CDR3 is CASSSSGGATDTQYF. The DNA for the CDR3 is TGTGCCAGCAGCAGCAGCGGGGGGGCAACAGATACGCAGTATTTT.

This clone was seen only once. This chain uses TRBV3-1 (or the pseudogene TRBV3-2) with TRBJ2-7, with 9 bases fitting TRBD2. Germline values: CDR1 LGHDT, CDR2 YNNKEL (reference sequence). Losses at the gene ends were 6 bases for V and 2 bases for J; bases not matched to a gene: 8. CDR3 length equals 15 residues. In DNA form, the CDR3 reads TGTGCCAGCAGATCCGGGACTAGCCTCACCTACGAGCAGTACTTC. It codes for CASRSGTSLTYEQYF.

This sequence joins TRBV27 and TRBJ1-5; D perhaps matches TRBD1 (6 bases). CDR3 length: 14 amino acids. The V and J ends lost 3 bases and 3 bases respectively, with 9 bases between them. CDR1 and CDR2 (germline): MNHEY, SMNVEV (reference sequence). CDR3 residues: CASSFAGDNQPQHF. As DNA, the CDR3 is TGTGCCAGCAGTTTTGCAGGGGACAATCAGCCCCAGCATTTT.

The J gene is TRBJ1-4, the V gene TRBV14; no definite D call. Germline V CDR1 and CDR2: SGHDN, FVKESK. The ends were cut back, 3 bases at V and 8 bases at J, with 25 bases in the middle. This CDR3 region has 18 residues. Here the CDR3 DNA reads TGTGCCAGCAGCCAGGGAGGCGGAAGGACGTACTTTTGGGAAAAACTGTTTTTT. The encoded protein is CASSQGGGRTYFWEKLFF. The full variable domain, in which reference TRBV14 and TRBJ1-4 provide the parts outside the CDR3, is EAGVTQFPSHSVIEKGQTVTLRCDPISGHDNLYWYRRVMGKEIKFLLHFVKESKQDESGMPNNRFLAERTGGTYSTLKVQPAELEDSGVYFCASSQGGGRTYFWEKLFFGSGTQLSVL.

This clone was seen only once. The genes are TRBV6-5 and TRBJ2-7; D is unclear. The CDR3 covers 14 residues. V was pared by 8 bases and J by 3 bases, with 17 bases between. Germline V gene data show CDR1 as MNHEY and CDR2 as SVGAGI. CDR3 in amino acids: CASLSNPNSYEQYF. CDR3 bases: TGTGCCAGCTTATCGAACCCGAATAGCTACGAGCAGTACTTC.

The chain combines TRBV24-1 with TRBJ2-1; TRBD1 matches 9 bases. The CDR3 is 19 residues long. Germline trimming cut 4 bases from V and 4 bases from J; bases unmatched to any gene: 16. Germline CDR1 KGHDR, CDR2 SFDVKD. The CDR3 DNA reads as TGTGCCACCAGTGACGCTACAGGGGGCGCGAGGTACGGGTACAATGAGCAGTTCTTC. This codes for CATSDATGGARYGYNEQFF.

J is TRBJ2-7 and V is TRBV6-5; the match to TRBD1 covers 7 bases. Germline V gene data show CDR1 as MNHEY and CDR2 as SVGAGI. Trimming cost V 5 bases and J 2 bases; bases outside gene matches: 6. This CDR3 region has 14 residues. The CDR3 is CASSPRQGPYEQYF. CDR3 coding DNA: TGTGCCAGCAGTCCCAGACAGGGACCCTACGAGCAGTACTTC.

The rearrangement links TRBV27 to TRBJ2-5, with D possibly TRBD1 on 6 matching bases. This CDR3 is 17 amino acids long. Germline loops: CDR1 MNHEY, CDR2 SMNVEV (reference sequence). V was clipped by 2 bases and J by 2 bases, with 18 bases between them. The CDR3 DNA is TGTGCCAGCAGTTTAGTAGCTGGGGGCGTCGGACAAGAGACCCAGTACTTC. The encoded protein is CASSLVAGGVGQETQYF.

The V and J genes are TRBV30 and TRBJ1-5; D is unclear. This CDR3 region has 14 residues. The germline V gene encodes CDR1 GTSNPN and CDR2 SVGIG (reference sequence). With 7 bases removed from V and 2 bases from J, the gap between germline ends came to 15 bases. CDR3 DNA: TGTGCCTCCCGATTCGGGGATGGCAATCAGCCCCAGCATTTT. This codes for CASRFGDGNQPQHF.

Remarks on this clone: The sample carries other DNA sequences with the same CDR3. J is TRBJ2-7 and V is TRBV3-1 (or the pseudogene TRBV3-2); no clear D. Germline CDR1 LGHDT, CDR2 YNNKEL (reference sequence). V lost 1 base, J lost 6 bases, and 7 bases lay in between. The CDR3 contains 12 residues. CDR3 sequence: CASSQAGGEQYF. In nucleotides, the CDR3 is TGTGCCAGCAGCCAAGCGGGTGGCGAGCAGTACTTC.